This is a list of T cell receptor beta chains from one sample in a study of T cell responses to AZD1222 COVID-19 vaccine. TCRdb's table, derived via immunoSEQ multiplex PCR, lists solely in-frame clones and lacks some. The table has 90,000 to 150,000 clones, about 87% seen once. This sample comprised peripheral blood, obtained on day 0 of AZD1222 vaccination. Every receptor here comes from an adult in good health. Both conserved end residues are part of each CDR3. The D gene is left open where the match is weak. Part of the rows lack a size; the others show once, few, many or a class for expanded clones.

J: TRBJ2-7
size: NA
V: TRBV5-1
D: TRBD1
CDR3: CASSSGTGLSYEQYF
DNA: TGCGCCAGCAGTTCCGGGACAGGGCTATCCTACGAGCAGTACTTC

J: TRBJ1-1
size: NA
V: TRBV6-6
D: NA
CDR3: CASSHAPQMNTEAFF
DNA: TGTGCCAGCAGCCACGCCCCGCAGATGAACACTGAAGCTTTCTTT

J: TRBJ2-7
size: NA
V: TRBV2
D: NA
CDR3: CASKTVYYEQYF
DNA: TGTGCCAGTAAGACAGTATACTACGAGCAGTACTTC

J: TRBJ1-2
size: NA
V: TRBV15
D: NA
CDR3: CATSTYPVYYGYTF
DNA: TGTGCCACCAGCACCTATCCTGTCTACTATGGCTACACCTTC

J: TRBJ1-3
size: NA
V: TRBV7-9
D: NA
CDR3: CASNTGGGNTIYF
DNA: TGTGCCAGTAACACGGGCGGAGGAAACACCATATATTTT

J: TRBJ1-2
size: NA
V: TRBV2
D: NA
CDR3: CASSVSEVLHGYTF
DNA: TGTGCCAGCAGTGTAAGCGAGGTCCTACATGGCTACACCTTC

J: TRBJ2-7
size: NA
V: TRBV10-3
D: TRBD2
CDR3: CAISGLAEDYEQYF
DNA: TGTGCCATCAGTGGACTAGCGGAAGATTACGAGCAGTACTTC

J: TRBJ1-2
size: NA
V: TRBV2
D: TRBD1
CDR3: CASSEDRGHGYTF
DNA: TGTGCCAGCAGTGAAGACAGGGGTCATGGCTACACCTTC

J: TRBJ1-2
size: NA
V: TRBV19
D: NA
CDR3: CASSISDYGYTF
DNA: TGTGCCAGTAGTATCTCGGACTATGGCTACACCTTC

J: TRBJ2-7
size: NA
V: TRBV4-1
D: TRBD2
CDR3: CASSQATSGRSTYEQYF
DNA: TGCGCCAGCAGCCAAGCGACTAGCGGGAGAAGCACCTACGAGCAGTACTTC

J: TRBJ1-4
size: NA
V: TRBV7-9
D: NA
CDR3: CASSLEGGTTNEKLFF
DNA: TGTGCCAGCAGCTTAGAGGGTGGCACAACTAATGAAAAACTGTTTTTT

J: TRBJ1-4
size: NA
V: TRBV2
D: NA
CDR3: CASRTDNEKLFF
DNA: TGTGCCAGCAGGACGGATAATGAAAAACTGTTTTTT

J: TRBJ2-3
size: NA
V: TRBV20-1
D: NA
CDR3: CSASDPLSTDTQYF
DNA: TGCAGTGCTAGTGACCCGTTGAGCACAGATACGCAGTATTTT

J: TRBJ1-5
size: NA
V: TRBV28
D: NA
CDR3: CASFENNQPQHF
DNA: TGTGCCAGCTTTGAAAATAATCAGCCCCAGCATTTT

J: TRBJ1-1
size: once
V: TRBV27
D: NA
CDR3: CASSLGGNTEAFF
DNA: TGTGCCAGCAGTTTGGGGGGGAACACTGAAGCTTTCTTT

J: TRBJ2-1
size: NA
V: TRBV7-3
D: NA
CDR3: CASSLIGGANYNEQFF
DNA: TGTGCCAGCAGCTTAATCGGCGGGGCTAACTACAATGAGCAGTTCTTC

J: TRBJ1-2
size: NA
V: TRBV7-2
D: TRBD1
CDR3: CASSPVDRESYGYTF
DNA: TGTGCCAGCAGCCCGGTGGACAGGGAGAGCTATGGCTACACCTTC

J: TRBJ1-5
size: NA
V: TRBV7-3
D: NA
CDR3: CASSTTTDQPQHF
DNA: TGTGCCAGCAGCACAACAACTGATCAGCCCCAGCATTTT

J: TRBJ2-2
size: NA
V: TRBV7-9
D: NA
CDR3: CASSYTGDTDQFF
DNA: TGTGCCAGCAGCTATACTGGGGACACTGATCAGTTTTTT

J: TRBJ2-5
size: NA
V: TRBV5-4
D: NA
CDR3: CASSARRGQETQYF
DNA: TGTGCCAGCAGCGCTCGCCGGGGCCAAGAGACCCAGTACTTC

J: TRBJ1-6
size: few
V: TRBV5-1
D: TRBD1
CDR3: CASSLPGTGNSPLHF
DNA: TGCGCCAGCAGCTTACCCGGGACAGGAAATTCACCCCTCCACTTT

J: TRBJ2-2
size: NA
V: TRBV7-9
D: TRBD1
CDR3: CASSYRGTGELFF
DNA: TGTGCCAGCAGCTACAGGGGCACCGGGGAGCTGTTTTTT

J: TRBJ2-5
size: NA
V: TRBV24-1
D: NA
CDR3: CATSERDYQETQYF
DNA: TGTGCCACCAGTGAAAGGGACTACCAAGAGACCCAGTACTTC

J: TRBJ2-7
size: NA
V: TRBV19
D: NA
CDR3: CASSRTDYYEQYF
DNA: TGTGCCAGTAGTAGGACAGACTACTACGAGCAGTACTTC

J: TRBJ1-1
size: NA
V: TRBV11-2
D: TRBD1
CDR3: CASSPRGSTEAFF
DNA: TGTGCCAGCAGCCCCAGGGGGAGCACTGAAGCTTTCTTT

J: TRBJ2-2
size: NA
V: TRBV10-3
D: TRBD2
CDR3: CAIAGSGGVTGELFF
DNA: TGTGCCATCGCTGGTAGCGGGGGGGTAACCGGGGAGCTGTTTTTT

J: TRBJ1-2
size: NA
V: TRBV14
D: NA
CDR3: CASSRQNYGYTF
DNA: TGTGCCAGCAGCCGGCAAAACTATGGCTACACCTTC

J: TRBJ1-1
size: NA
V: TRBV27
D: NA
CDR3: CASTGADTEAFF
DNA: TGTGCCAGCACGGGGGCCGACACTGAAGCTTTCTTT